This T cell receptor (beta chain) derives from a study of blood T cell repertoires in COVID-19. Study context: Researchers got acute and convalescent COVID-19 samples from the United States, Italy and Spain. PBMCs, B-cell-depleted T cells, or T cells were the source of the cDNA or gDNA that made up the material.

In the original processing: The assay estimated nucleated cells by amplifying reference gene primers. Repertoires were generated with immunoSEQ multiplex PCR, while TCRdb's copy carries only in-frame clones and drops some. That table furnishes V, J and clone size, whereas the DNA furnished D and trimming. Of under 85,000 clones listed, approximately 80% are singletons. Deletions cut 1 base from V and 4 bases from J, with 8 bases between. The CDR3 totals 14 residues. Per germline, CDR1 SGHTA and CDR2 FQGNSA. The sequencing input was peripheral blood. The genes are TRBV7-2 and TRBJ2-4; TRBD1 might be the D (5 bases). The receptor's source is a man aged 45-65 years with acute or convalescent COVID-19. The CDR3 protein is CASSLGTPKNIQYF. The CDR3 nucleotides are TGTGCCAGCAGCTTAGGGACACCTAAAAACATTCAGTACTTC.